The clone carrying this T cell receptor beta chain was seen more than once but under ten times. The data are from a study of blood T cell repertoires in COVID-19. Using immunoSEQ multiplex PCR, the repertoire was profiled, and TCRdb retains in-frame clones only, with some absent. The table shows a few hundred thousand clones, with around 83% occurring only once. Trimming stripped 1 base from V and 5 bases from J, with 11 bases between. Per the germline V gene, CDR1 is SGHTA and CDR2 is FQGNSA. The CDR3 spans 14 residues. The receptor comes from a woman aged 18-35 years with acute or convalescent COVID-19. The material sequenced was peripheral blood. This chain uses TRBV7-2 with TRBJ2-5, with no clear D. The CDR3 sequence: CASSLVGLGETQYF. The CDR3 region has the DNA TGTGCCAGCAGCTTAGTCGGCCTCGGGGAGACCCAGTACTTC.